Listed here are 10 T cell receptor beta chains from one sample, sequenced in a study of beta chain features in type 1 diabetes. Expressed TCRB transcripts got sequenced, as all isolated RNA was reverse transcribed. Profiling relied on immunoSEQ multiplex PCR, and the TCRdb table lists in-frame clones only, not all of them. The data contain about 150,000 clones, about 8.1% of them seen just once; the ten biggest clones take up about 0.6%. The sample comprised central memory CD4+ T cells from blood. Every receptor here comes from a man aged 18-30 years in good health.

The chain links TRBV18 to TRBJ2-2; no firm D call. Germline V lookup: CDR1 KGHSH, CDR2 LQKENI. The CDR3 spans 14 residues. V lost 4 bases to trimming and J lost 6 bases, with 12 bases between them. The CDR3 DNA sequence: TGTGCCAGCTCACTGCAGGTCGAATCCGGGGAGCTGTTTTTT. Translating it yields CASSLQVESGELFF.

This clone was counted between two and nine times. The V gene is TRBV4-2, the J gene TRBJ2-6; D might be TRBD1 (5 bases). In germline, CDR1 is LGHNA, CDR2 YNFKEQ. The CDR3 extends over 16 amino acids. V shed 4 bases and J shed 2 bases, with 12 bases lying between them. The CDR3 here is CASSPEQVTGANVLTF. The CDR3 nucleotides read TGTGCCAGCAGCCCAGAACAGGTAACTGGGGCCAACGTCCTGACTTTC.

As concerns this clone: With a much larger clone just one base away, this may be a read error. The V gene is TRBV7-9, the J gene TRBJ1-5; a possible D gene is TRBD1 (6 bases). Germline V lookup: CDR1 SEHNR, CDR2 FQNEAQ (reference sequence). The CDR3 runs 13 residues. Trimming took 3 bases from V and 7 from J, leaving 10 bases between them. The chain's CDR3 is CASSLGGQQPQHF. For the CDR3, the DNA is TGTGCCAGCAGCTTGGGGGGGCAACAGCCCCAGCATTTT.

There are a few counts of this clone. This chain links TRBV6-1 with TRBJ1-5; D perhaps matches TRBD1 (5 bases). Between the trimmed V and J ends, which lost 4 bases and 5 bases, there was a span of 9 bases. CDR1 and CDR2 (germline): MNHNS, SASEGT. The CDR3 is 13 amino acids. CDR3: CASSAGVDQPQHF. In DNA, the CDR3 is TGTGCCAGCAGTGCGGGGGTAGATCAGCCCCAGCATTTT.

This clone has more than one count but fewer than ten. CDR3 protein: CASMRQGADTEAFF. CDR3 bases: TGTGCCAGCATGAGGCAGGGGGCCGACACTGAAGCTTTCTTT. V gene TRBV28 combines with J gene TRBJ1-1; 8 bases match TRBD1. V was clipped by 7 bases and J by 3 bases; unmatched bases: 7. There are 14 residues in the CDR3. Germline loops: CDR1 MDHEN, CDR2 SYDVKM.

Notes on this clone: One end of the junction varies from germline; a read error may be responsible. The chain recombines TRBV11-2 with TRBJ2-1; 10 bases fit TRBD2. Germline-derived CDR1 and CDR2 are SGHAT and FQNNGV. This CDR3 spans 17 amino acids. CDR3 in amino acids: CASSQEGQRGGPDEQFF. CDR3 bases: TGCGCCAGCAGCCAAGAGGGCCAGCGGGGGGGGCCCGATGAGCAGTTCTTC.

This clone was observed a few times. The chain combines TRBV28 with TRBJ2-7; TRBD1 is a possible D gene (6 bases). Germline V gene lookup returns CDR1 MDHEN and CDR2 SYDVKM. The length of the CDR3 is 15 residues. V lost 8 bases to trimming and J lost 0 bases, with 17 bases between them. The CDR3 loop reads CASGEQGTSSYEQYF. CDR3 nucleotide sequence: TGTGCCAGCGGTGAACAGGGCACTAGCTCCTACGAGCAGTACTTC.

This clone occurred a few times. The chain employs TRBV4-2 and TRBJ2-3; 14 bases are a match to TRBD2. The CDR3 spans 17 residues. Germline CDR1 LGHNA, CDR2 YNFKEQ. With V trimmed by 4 bases and J by 5 bases, 8 bases remained unmatched. The CDR3: CASSLETSGGVGDTQYF. DNA for the CDR3: TGTGCCAGCAGCCTCGAGACTAGCGGGGGGGTAGGAGATACGCAGTATTTT.

This clone showed up many times. This chain links TRBV7-2 with TRBJ2-7, with 9 bases that match TRBD2. The CDR3 has 14 residues. The germline CDR1 and CDR2 sequences are SGHTA and FQGNSA. V lost 1 base to trimming and J lost 6 bases; unmatched junction nucleotides: 4. The CDR3 region has the DNA TGTGCCAGCAGCTTAGTGGCGGGGGGGCTCGAGCAGTACTTC. Amino acids: CASSLVAGGLEQYF.

The CDR3 region has the DNA TGTGCCTGGAGTAGGGGAGGTTTTAGCAATCAGCCCCAGCATTTT. Amino acid sequence: CAWSRGGFSNQPQHF. The gene calls are TRBV30 and TRBJ1-5, with D maybe TRBD1 (5 bases). Germline CDR1 GTSNPN, CDR2 SVGIG (reference sequence). V lost 2 bases, J lost 0 bases, and 11 bases lay in between. The CDR3 has 15 amino acids.